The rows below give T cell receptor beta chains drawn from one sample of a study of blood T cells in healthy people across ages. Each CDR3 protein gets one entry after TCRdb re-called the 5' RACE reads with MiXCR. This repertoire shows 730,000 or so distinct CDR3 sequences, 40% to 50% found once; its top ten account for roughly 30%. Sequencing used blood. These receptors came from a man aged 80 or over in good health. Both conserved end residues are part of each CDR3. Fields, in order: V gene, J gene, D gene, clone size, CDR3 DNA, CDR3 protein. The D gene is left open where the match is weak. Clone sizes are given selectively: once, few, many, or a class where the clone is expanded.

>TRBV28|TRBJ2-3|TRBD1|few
TGTGCCAGCACCACGCTGGACAGGGGGCGAACAGATACGCAGTATTTT
CASTTLDRGRTDTQYF
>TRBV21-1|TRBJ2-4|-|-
TGTGCCAGACCGGGACAGGGGGTGAACATTCAGTACTTC
CARPGQGVNIQYF
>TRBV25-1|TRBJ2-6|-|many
TGTGCCAGCAGTGAATGGGCAGCTGGGGCCAACGTCCTGACTTTC
CASSEWAAGANVLTF
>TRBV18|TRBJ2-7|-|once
TGTGCCAGCTCACCTGGAACTCATCGGGAGCAGTACTTC
CASSPGTHREQYF
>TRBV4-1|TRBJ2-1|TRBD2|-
TGCGCCAGCAGCCTCACAATAGCGGGGGGATCCAGTGAGCAGTTCTTC
CASSLTIAGGSSEQFF
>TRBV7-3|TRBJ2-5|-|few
TGTGCCAGCAGCTTAATGCGGGGCCCCCAAGAGACCCAGTACTTC
CASSLMRGPQETQYF
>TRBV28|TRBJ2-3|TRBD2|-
TGTGCCAGCAGTCTGCGGACTAGCGGGAAACGAGATACGCAGTATTTT
CASSLRTSGKRDTQYF
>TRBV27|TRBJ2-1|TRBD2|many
TGTGCCAGCAGTCCCTGGACTAGCGGGAGGAATGAGCAGTTCTTC
CASSPWTSGRNEQFF
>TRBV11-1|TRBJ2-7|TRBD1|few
TGTGCCAGCAGCCGGAGGGGAAGGGGACAGGGCCTCGACGAGCAGTACTTC
CASSRRGRGQGLDEQYF
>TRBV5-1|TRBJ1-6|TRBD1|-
TGCGCCAGCAGCATGGACAGGGGGAATTCACCCCTCCACTTT
CASSMDRGNSPLHF
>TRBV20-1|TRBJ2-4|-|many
TGCAGTGCTAGGTCGGAAGATCTAGCCAAAAACATTCAGTACTTC
CSARSEDLAKNIQYF
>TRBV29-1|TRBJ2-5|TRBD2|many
TGCAGCGTTGAACCCAGCGGGACTGAGACCCAGTACTTC
CSVEPSGTETQYF
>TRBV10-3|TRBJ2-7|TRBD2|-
TGTGCCATCAGTACCGGGACTAGTTACAATGAGCAGTACTTC
CAISTGTSYNEQYF
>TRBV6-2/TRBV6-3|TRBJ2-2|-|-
TGTGCCAGCAGTTACATCGGGGTTCGGACCGGGGAGCTGTTTTTT
CASSYIGVRTGELFF
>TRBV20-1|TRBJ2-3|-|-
TGCAGTGCTAGGAATCGGGAGCTGAGCACAGATACGCAGTATTTT
CSARNRELSTDTQYF
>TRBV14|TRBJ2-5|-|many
TGTGCCAGCAGCCCTTGGGGCGAGGAGACCCAGTACTTC
CASSPWGEETQYF
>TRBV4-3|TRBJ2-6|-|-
TGCGCCAGCAGCCCTCAGGCGCCCAAGACAGGGAGGTACTCTGGGGCCAACGTCCTGACTTTC
CASSPQAPKTGRYSGANVLTF
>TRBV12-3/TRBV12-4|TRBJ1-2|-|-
TGTGCCAGCGGTTGGGGCTCGACGTTCTATGGCTACACCTTC
CASGWGSTFYGYTF
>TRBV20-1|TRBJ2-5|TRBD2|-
TGCAGTGCTGGACAAAGCGGGGGGGCCGGGGAGACCCAGTACTTC
CSAGQSGGAGETQYF
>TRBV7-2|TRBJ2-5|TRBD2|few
TGTGCCAGCAGCGGGGGGGGGTCGGAGACCCAGTACTTC
CASSGGGSETQYF